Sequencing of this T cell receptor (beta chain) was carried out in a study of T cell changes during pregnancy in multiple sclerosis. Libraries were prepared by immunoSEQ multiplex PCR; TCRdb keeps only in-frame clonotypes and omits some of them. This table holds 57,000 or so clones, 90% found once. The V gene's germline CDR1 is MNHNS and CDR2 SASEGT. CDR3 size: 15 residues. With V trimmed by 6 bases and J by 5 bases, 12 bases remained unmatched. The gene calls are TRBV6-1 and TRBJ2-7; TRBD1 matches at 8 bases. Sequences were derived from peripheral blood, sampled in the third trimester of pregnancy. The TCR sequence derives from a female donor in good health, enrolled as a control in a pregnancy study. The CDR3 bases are TGTGCCAGCAGGGGGGACAGGTCTAGGTCCGACGAGCAGTACTTC. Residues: CASRGDRSRSDEQYF.